These 25 T cell receptor beta chains were all obtained from the same sample, sequenced in a study of blood T cells in healthy people across ages (dated by TCRdb to between 2014 and 2017). Library construction relied on 5' RACE. The sample was run on an Illumina HiSeq 2500. A second PCR of 7 to 11 cycles was run with a J-beta primer mix and a sample-barcoded 5' primer. TCRdb ran its own pipeline on the public reads, namely fastp trimming at Q25 and MiXCR clone calling, and kept in-frame beta chains. CDR3 protein duplicates are merged, each entry listing the most common genes and DNA. The sample has more than 700,000 distinct CDR3 sequences on record, about 47% of them singletons. The ten most abundant clones make up around a sixth of the sample. Sequenced material: blood. The source of these receptors is a man of 80 years or more in good health.

The rearrangement links TRBV29-1 to TRBJ2-1; tentative D call: TRBD2 (5 bases). Trimming took off 4 bases at V and 8 bases at J, with 12 bases between the two ends. Germline V gene sequence: CDR1 SQVTM, CDR2 ANQGSEA. CDR3 length: 12 residues. The CDR3 bases are TGCAGCGTTGGTTCCCAGAGGGATGAGCAGTTCTTC. It translates to CSVGSQRDEQFF.

In its sample, this clonotype was seen a few times. The chain joins TRBV7-9 to TRBJ2-7; D not resolved. The V gene lost 1 base and the J gene lost 3 bases, with 13 bases spanning the gap. The CDR3 is made up of 15 amino acids. Germline-derived CDR1 and CDR2 are SEHNR and FQNEAQ (reference sequence). The CDR3 loop reads CASSLGAAADYEQYF. The CDR3 coding sequence is TGTGCCAGCAGCTTAGGGGCGGCTGCTGACTACGAGCAGTACTTC. Filled out from reference TRBV7-9 and TRBJ2-7, the complete variable domain reads DTGVSQNPRHKITKRGQNVTFRCDPISEHNRLYWYRQTLGQGPEFLTYFQNEAQLEKSRLLSDRFSAERPKGSFSTLEIQRTEQGDSAMYLCASSLGAAADYEQYFGPGTRLTVT.

Only one count was recorded for this clonotype. V is TRBV10-3 and J is TRBJ2-1, with no clear D. The germline gives CDR1 ENHRY, CDR2 SYGVKD. V was clipped by 3 bases and J by 1 base, with 13 bases between them. This CDR3 region has 16 residues. CDR3 DNA sequence: TGTGCCATCAGTGACGGCGTCCTGGGGTCCTACAATGAGCAGTTCTTC. Amino acid sequence: CAISDGVLGSYNEQFF.

This rearrangement joins TRBV5-1 to TRBJ2-7, with a tentative D call TRBD1 (6 bases). CDR1 is SGHRS, CDR2 YFSETQ, per germline. With 3 bases removed from V and 5 bases from J, the gap between germline ends came to 15 bases. The CDR3 loop spans 14 amino acids. The CDR3 is CASSSPAGAHEQYF. The CDR3 DNA reads TGCGCCAGCAGCTCCCCCGCAGGGGCCCACGAGCAGTACTTC.

The genes are TRBV2 and TRBJ2-3; possible D gene TRBD1, 5 bases. Per the germline V gene, CDR1 is SNHLY and CDR2 is FYNNEI. The CDR3 is made up of 16 amino acids. V shed 9 bases and J shed 2 bases, with 21 bases lying between them. CDR3 amino acids: CARLVVEDTYTDTQYF. The CDR3 DNA reads TGTGCCAGACTCGTGGTTGAGGACACCTACACAGATACGCAGTATTTT.

This clonotype has ten or more counts. The V call is TRBV10-3, the J call TRBJ1-1; 7 nucleotides agree with TRBD1. The CDR3 has 15 residues. J was trimmed by 4 bases and V by 3 bases; bases with no gene match: 8. Germline lookup yields CDR1 ENHRY and CDR2 SYGVKD. Written as DNA, the CDR3 is TGTGCCATCAGTGACTCGACAGGGCAGGGCACTGAAGCTTTCTTT. Translation: CAISDSTGQGTEAFF.

This clonotype has only a few counts. The chain has TRBV27 and TRBJ2-7; D call uncertain. CDR1 MNHEY and CDR2 SMNVEV come from the germline V gene (reference sequence). This CDR3 has 13 amino acids. Trimming cost V 5 bases and J 7 bases, with 15 bases left between them. The CDR3 loop reads CASSPGRPAEQYF. The CDR3 region has the DNA TGTGCCAGCAGTCCCGGGCGCCCCGCTGAGCAGTACTTC.

The chain carries TRBV6-5 and TRBJ1-2; possible D gene TRBD1, 6 bases. Trimming left V 1 base short and J 2 bases short, with 14 bases between. This CDR3 has 16 amino acids. Per germline, CDR1 MNHEY and CDR2 SVGAGI. The CDR3 nucleotides read TGTGCCAGCAGTTACTTACCGGGACAATCAAACTATGGCTACACCTTC. Translated: CASSYLPGQSNYGYTF.

The chain employs TRBV14 and TRBJ2-3; 11 positions agree with TRBD2. Germline-derived CDR1 and CDR2 are SGHDN and FVKESK. This CDR3 contains 16 residues. Trimming removed 2 bases from V and 6 bases from J; junction bases left unmatched: 7. The CDR3 protein is CASSQFTSGRLDTQYF. CDR3 nucleotide sequence: TGTGCCAGCAGCCAATTCACTAGCGGGAGACTGGATACGCAGTATTTT.

This clonotype showed up just once. The chain carries TRBV12-3 or TRBV12-4 and TRBJ2-3; D not resolved. The CDR3 has 11 amino acids. Deletions cut 9 bases from V and 2 bases from J, with 6 bases between. The DNA of the CDR3 is TGTGCCAGAGTGACCACAGATACGCAGTATTTT. This gives the protein CARVTTDTQYF.

DNA of the CDR3: TGTGCCAGCAGCCGCGAGGCTAGCGGGATCTACGAGCAGTACTTC. This encodes CASSREASGIYEQYF. The gene calls are TRBV4-2 and TRBJ2-7; TRBD2 matches at 9 bases. The CDR3 loop spans 15 amino acids. Germline values: CDR1 LGHNA, CDR2 YNFKEQ. With V trimmed by 4 bases and J by 3 bases, 7 bases remained unmatched.

V is TRBV7-9 and J is TRBJ2-2; possibly TRBD1 for D (5 bases). Germline CDR1 is SEHNR and CDR2 is FQNEAQ (reference sequence). This CDR3 comprises 16 residues. The V end was cut by 4 bases, the J end by 4 bases, with 16 bases between. The CDR3 DNA reads as TGTGCCAGCAGCTCGGACGGACAACAAGGCACCGGGGAGCTGTTTTTT. Amino acids: CASSSDGQQGTGELFF.

This clonotype has only a few counts. The chain combines TRBV20-1 with TRBJ1-4; D possibly corresponds to TRBD1 (6 bases). The CDR3 has 13 residues. CDR1 is DFQATT and CDR2 is SNEGSKA in the germline V gene (reference sequence). The V end was cut by 1 base, the J end by 5 bases, with 8 bases between. CDR3 amino acids: CSARGQVNEKLFF. CDR3 coding DNA: TGCAGTGCTAGAGGACAGGTCAATGAAAAACTGTTTTTT.

The chain recombines TRBV4-3 with TRBJ2-2, with TRBD2 matching 10 bases. V dropped 1 base and J dropped 3; count of bases not matched to a gene: 8. CDR3 length equals 18 residues. Germline assignment: CDR1 LGHNA and CDR2 YSLEER. DNA of the CDR3: TGCGCCAGCAGCCAAGGGCTAGCGGGAGCTCAGTACACCGGGGAGCTGTTTTTT. Its translation is CASSQGLAGAQYTGELFF.

V and J are TRBV19 and TRBJ2-4; D not resolved. The DNA matches TRBJ2-7 better at its end, which makes the J call doubtful. The length of the CDR3 is 13 residues. CDR1 and CDR2 from the germline V gene are LNHDA and SQIVND (reference sequence). As DNA, the CDR3 is TGTGCCAGTAGTCCTTTTCTTTCCTACGAGCAGTACTTC. It codes for CASSPFLSYEQYF.

This clonotype was observed a handful of times. The chain uses TRBV10-3 and TRBJ2-1, with D possibly called TRBD1 or TRBD2 (5 bases each). Gene TRBJ2-7 matches the end of the DNA better, so the J call may be wrong. The germline V gene has CDR1 ENHRY and CDR2 SYGVKD. The CDR3 spans 17 residues. The CDR3 DNA is TGTGCCATCAGTGAGTCTAGAGAGGGGCGCTCCTACAATGAGCAGTACTTC. Its translation: CAISESREGRSYNEQYF.

V gene TRBV5-1 combines with J gene TRBJ1-2; D may be TRBD1 (6 bases). This CDR3 is 14 amino acids long. Germline V gives CDR1 SGHRS, CDR2 YFSETQ. V lost 4 bases and J 3 bases, leaving 13 bases between the germline ends. CDR3 coding DNA: TGCGCCAGCAGCCCCGGACAGCCCCACTATGGCTACACCTTC. Protein: CASSPGQPHYGYTF.

The chain employs TRBV11-2 and TRBJ2-3; a possible D gene is TRBD2 (5 bases). The CDR3 is made up of 15 amino acids. Germline V gene data show CDR1 as SGHAT and CDR2 as FQNNGV. With 1 base removed from V and 3 bases from J, the gap between germline ends came to 11 bases. The CDR3 is CASSLVNTGTDTQYF. The CDR3 bases are TGTGCCAGCAGCTTAGTTAACACGGGAACAGATACGCAGTATTTT.

A remark on this clonotype: A read error may produce the germline difference seen at one junction end. The chain recombines TRBV5-1 with TRBJ2-5; D unclear. CDR1 is SGHRS, CDR2 YFSETQ, per germline. CDR3 length: 15 residues. The CDR3 region has the DNA TGCGCCAGCACCTTGGTCCAGGACGGGTACAATGAGCAGTACTTC. It translates to CASTLVQDGYNEQYF.

The chain joins TRBV25-1 to TRBJ2-7; TRBD2 might be the D (6 bases). The tail of the sequence fits TRBJ2-4 better, so the J call may be wrong. CDR1 is MGHDK, CDR2 SYGVNS, per germline. This CDR3 contains 13 residues. CDR3 sequence reads: CASSESPGVIQYF. CDR3 sequence (DNA): TGTGCCAGCAGTGAATCCCCGGGGGTCATTCAGTACTTC.

The chain carries TRBV5-1 and TRBJ1-6; D unclear. The CDR3 consists of 13 residues. From germline, CDR1 is SGHRS and CDR2 YFSETQ. V lost 0 bases, J lost 14 bases, and 12 bases lay in between. CDR3 region: CASSLDSPITLHF. The CDR3 DNA sequence: TGCGCCAGCAGCTTGGACAGTCCTATAACCCTCCACTTT.

This clonotype was seen once. A much larger clone lies a single base off, so this may be a read error. This chain links TRBV28 with TRBJ1-1; 9 bases fit TRBD1. The J segment lost 4 bases and the V segment lost 5 bases, leaving 8 bases of the junction unmatched. Germline CDR1 reads MDHEN; CDR2 reads SYDVKM. This CDR3 contains 15 residues. CDR3 loop: CASSPLGTGSTEAFF. In nucleotides, the CDR3 is TGTGCCAGCAGTCCGCTGGGGACAGGGAGCACTGAAGCTTTCTTT.

Comment on this clonotype: This may arise from a read error, as a much more abundant clone is one base away. This chain uses TRBV7-2 with TRBJ2-5; 8 bases line up with TRBD1. The length of the CDR3 is 14 residues. Germline V lookup: CDR1 SGHTA, CDR2 FQGNSA. J was trimmed by 11 bases and V by 10 bases; bases with no gene match: 18. The CDR3 DNA reads TGTGCCACCGCCCGGGACAGGAAGGGCGATGAGCAGTACTTC. It codes for CATARDRKGDEQYF.

CDR3 nucleotides: TGCGCCAGCAGCGGGAATAACTATGGCTACACCTTC. Residues: CASSGNNYGYTF. The chain recombines TRBV5-1 with TRBJ1-2, with D uncertain. CDR3 length: 12 residues. In germline, CDR1 is SGHRS, CDR2 YFSETQ. V was pared by 4 bases and J by 1 base, with 5 bases between.

The rearrangement joins TRBV7-2 to TRBJ2-7; D gene uncertain. V was pared by 1 base and J by 0 bases, with 10 bases between. CDR1 is SGHTA, CDR2 FQGNSA, per germline. The CDR3 runs 15 residues. In DNA form, the CDR3 reads TGTGCCAGCAGCTTAGAACTACGAAGCTCCTACGAGCAGTACTTC. Translation gives CASSLELRSSYEQYF.